Listed here are 8 T cell receptor beta chains from one sample, sequenced in a study of cytomegalovirus exposure and HLA in healthy donors. Primers for the PCR totalled 60 Vbeta and 13 Jbeta. Sequenced by immunoSEQ multiplex PCR; TCRdb stores in-frame clones only, minus some. This table has about 180,000 clones, around four fifths appearing once. The specimen was PBMCs. These receptors all come from a man between 18 and 35 years old in good health and CMV-seronegative.

The gene calls are TRBV30 and TRBJ1-5; D gene unclear. CDR1 and CDR2 (germline): GTSNPN, SVGIG (reference sequence). This CDR3 comprises 13 residues. V shed 5 bases and J shed 0 bases, with 8 bases lying between them. CDR3 sequence: CAWGRDSNQPQHF. CDR3 DNA sequence: TGTGCCTGGGGGCGTGATAGCAATCAGCCCCAGCATTTT.

The chain carries TRBV7-8 and TRBJ1-1; no firm D call. The CDR3 runs to 15 residues. Trimming removed 3 bases at V and 3 bases at J, with 14 bases between. Germline values: CDR1 SGHVS, CDR2 FQNEAQ. The CDR3 DNA reads TGTGCCAGCAGCTTCAGAGTGGCGGGATACACTGAAGCTTTCTTT. Protein sequence: CASSFRVAGYTEAFF. The full variable domain, completed using reference TRBV7-8 and TRBJ1-1, is GAGVSQSPRYKVAKRGQDVALRCDPISGHVSLFWYQQALGQGPEFLTYFQNEAQLDKSGLPSDRFFAERPEGSVSTLKIQRTQQEDSAVYLCASSFRVAGYTEAFFGQGTRLTVV.

A few counts support this clone. The gene calls are TRBV12-5 and TRBJ1-1; D is uncertain. V was pared by 6 bases and J by 7 bases, with 15 bases between. Germline V CDR1 and CDR2: LGHNT, FRNRAP. This CDR3 has 13 amino acids. Here the CDR3 reads CASGWWGRDEAFF. The DNA of the CDR3 is TGTGCTAGTGGGTGGTGGGGTCGGGATGAAGCTTTCTTT.

J is TRBJ2-7 and V is TRBV2, with a tentative D call TRBD2 (5 bases). This CDR3 is 14 amino acids long. Germline-derived CDR1 and CDR2 are SNHLY and FYNNEI. V shed 5 bases and J shed 6 bases, with 17 bases lying between them. The chain's CDR3 is CASSPRTRESEQYF. CDR3 bases: TGTGCCAGCAGTCCTAGGACCCGGGAAAGCGAGCAGTACTTC.

This chain connects TRBV2 to TRBJ2-3, with 8 bases fitting TRBD2. V shed 2 bases, J shed 4 bases, and the junction held 8 bases outside the gene matches. The germline V gene has CDR1 SNHLY and CDR2 FYNNEI. The CDR3 is made up of 16 amino acids. The CDR3 coding sequence is TGTGCCAGCAGTGAATCACAGCGGGGGAGAGCAGATACGCAGTATTTT. Protein product: CASSESQRGRADTQYF.

A word on this clone: An end of the junction differs from the germline gene, which may be a read error. Other DNA sequences in this sample translate to the same CDR3. J is TRBJ1-1 and V is TRBV2; 8 bases are a match to TRBD1. CDR1 is SNHLY, CDR2 FYNNEI, per germline. This CDR3 comprises 13 residues. As DNA, the CDR3 is TGTGCCAGCAGTCGACAGGGGAACACTGAGGCTTTCTTT. Its protein product is CASSRQGNTEAFF. Together with reference TRBV2 and TRBJ1-1, the CDR3 gives the full variable domain: EPEVTQTPSHQVTQMGQEVILRCVPISNHLYFYWYRQILGQKVEFLVSFYNNEISEKSEIFDDQFSVERPDGSNFTLKIRSTKLEDSAMYFCASSRQGNTEAFFGQGTRLTVV.

This rearrangement joins TRBV7-2 to TRBJ1-5; perhaps TRBD1 as D (6 bases). Per the germline V gene, CDR1 is SGHTA and CDR2 is FQGNSA. This CDR3 is 15 amino acids long. V shed 2 bases and J shed 0 bases, with 8 bases lying between them. In nucleotides, the CDR3 is TGTGCCAGCAGCTTAAACAGGGATAGCAATCAGCCCCAGCATTTT. Encoded protein: CASSLNRDSNQPQHF.

This clone was seen only once. The J gene is TRBJ2-1, the V gene TRBV6-4; maybe TRBD2 (6 bases). CDR1 is MRHNA, CDR2 SNTAGT, per germline. V lost 0 bases to trimming and J lost 13 bases, with 19 bases between them. The CDR3 sequence is 15 residues long. The CDR3 here is CASSDSGLHSIVQFF. CDR3 coding DNA: TGTGCCAGCAGTGACTCGGGACTTCATAGTATCGTACAGTTCTTC.